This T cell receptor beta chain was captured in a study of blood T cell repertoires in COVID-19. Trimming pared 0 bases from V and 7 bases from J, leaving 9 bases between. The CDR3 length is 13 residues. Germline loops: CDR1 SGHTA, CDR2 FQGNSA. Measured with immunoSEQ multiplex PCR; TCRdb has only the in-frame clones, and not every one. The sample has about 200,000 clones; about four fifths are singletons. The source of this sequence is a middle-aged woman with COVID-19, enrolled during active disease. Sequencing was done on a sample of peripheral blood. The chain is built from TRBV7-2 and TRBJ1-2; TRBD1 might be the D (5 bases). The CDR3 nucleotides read TGTGCCAGCAGCTTAGCTCCAGGGTCTGGCTACACCTTC. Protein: CASSLAPGSGYTF. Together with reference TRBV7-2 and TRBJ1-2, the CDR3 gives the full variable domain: GAGVSQSPSNKVTEKGKDVELRCDPISGHTALYWYRQSLGQGLEFLIYFQGNSAPDKSGLPSDRFSAERTGGSVSTLTIQRTQQEDSAVYLCASSLAPGSGYTFGSGTRLTVV.